This record covers a single T cell receptor (beta chain). Its antigen is currently unknown. Antigen-specific CD4+ T cells were first expanded with viral peptide pools by the ViraFEST assay and only then sequenced. Cultured cells yielded isolated CD4+ T cells after approximately nine days. PCR confirmed that the person was infected with SARS-CoV-2 between March and December 2020. IL-2 medium supplanted half the medium on days 3 and 7. The length of the CDR3 is 14 residues. Germline CDR1 reads LGHNA; CDR2 reads YNFKEQ. V was clipped by 1 base and J by 2 bases; unmatched bases: 0. Sequenced by immunoSEQ multiplex PCR; TCRdb stores in-frame clones only, minus some. The sample records tens of thousands of clones, about two thirds being singletons. This entry belongs to a study of vaccination effects on CD4 cells after COVID-19. Study-level background: Sampling of two convalescent patients took place 16 days and one week prior to vaccination.

The chain is built from TRBV4-2 and TRBJ2-5; TRBD1 matches 8 bases. This TCR came from a human donor who had a prior SARS-CoV-2 infection. The material sequenced was CD4+ T cells from PBMCs cultured with a peptide pool, taken before COVID-19 vaccination. The CDR3 region has the DNA TGTGCCAGCAGCCAAGGGACAGGGCAAGAGACCCAGTACTTC. Its protein is CASSQGTGQETQYF.